The clone carrying this T cell receptor (beta chain) has only a few counts. Every isolated RNA sample was fully reverse transcribed, so sequencing captured expressed TCRB transcripts. Assay used: immunoSEQ multiplex PCR; TCRdb lists only in-frame clones, some missing. This sample has roughly 350,000 clones; 11% occur once, and the top ten carry more than 0.015%. These data belong to a study of beta chain features in type 1 diabetes. It was one heparinised blood draw, averaging about 0.12 L, that each donor gave. Germline-derived CDR1 and CDR2 are SGHRS and YFSETQ. With 0 bases clipped from V and 6 bases from J, the junction kept 4 bases outside the gene matches. The CDR3 spans 16 residues.

The specimen was naive CD4+ T cells from blood. The chain couples TRBV5-1 to TRBJ2-7; TRBD2 aligns across 15 bases. The clonotype was recovered from a woman in her 30s in good health. CDR3 loop: CASSLAGLAGGGEQYF. Here the CDR3 DNA reads TGCGCCAGCAGCTTGGCCGGACTAGCGGGAGGGGGCGAGCAGTACTTC.